Presented here are 16 T cell receptor beta chains from one specimen sequenced in a study of cytomegalovirus exposure and HLA in healthy donors. In the PCR, 60 Vbeta and 13 Jbeta primers were used. Data came from immunoSEQ multiplex PCR; TCRdb stores just in-frame clones and leaves some out. The table includes 95,000 to 150,000 clones, around 80% detected once. Sequencing was carried out using PBMCs. The receptors come from a man in his fifties or sixties in good health and CMV-seronegative.

The count of this clone is one. This chain joins TRBV7-8 and TRBJ1-1; D unclear. This CDR3 has 15 residues. Germline V gives CDR1 SGHVS, CDR2 FQNEAQ. The V end was cut by 1 base, the J end by 2 bases, with 11 bases between. CDR3 residues: CASSLVPYRNTEAFF. In DNA, the CDR3 is TGTGCCAGCAGCTTAGTCCCCTACAGAAACACTGAAGCTTTCTTT.

J is TRBJ1-2 and V is TRBV5-4, with D hard to call. The V end lost 0 bases, the J end lost 8 bases, and 14 bases lay between the germline ends. The CDR3 is made up of 14 amino acids. Germline V CDR1 and CDR2: SGHNT, YYREEE (reference sequence). CDR3 coding DNA: TGTGCCAGCAGCTTGGCCCGGGAAGACTGGGGCTACACCTTC. Protein sequence: CASSLAREDWGYTF.

In this sample, this clone turned up a few times. The DNA of the CDR3 is TGTGCCAGCAGCCAAGAAGGGGGCATGGATGAGCAGTTCTTC. This codes for CASSQEGGMDEQFF. The chain links TRBV14 to TRBJ2-1; 7 bases line up with TRBD1. Trimming removed 0 bases from V and 8 bases from J; junction bases left unmatched: 4. This CDR3 spans 14 amino acids. Germline CDR1 and CDR2: SGHDN and FVKESK.

The chain has TRBV5-1 and TRBJ2-3; the match to TRBD2 covers 13 bases. The CDR3 consists of 16 residues. V gave up 4 bases and J gave up 3 bases; unmatched junction bases: 5. Germline V gene lookup returns CDR1 SGHRS and CDR2 YFSETQ. CDR3 in amino acids: CASSPGLAGQTDTQYF. CDR3 coding DNA: TGCGCCAGCAGCCCGGGACTAGCGGGACAGACAGATACGCAGTATTTT. The whole variable domain, remainder taken from reference TRBV5-1 and TRBJ2-3, is KAGVTQTPRYLIKTRGQQVTLSCSPISGHRSVSWYQQTPGQGLQFLFEYFSETQRNKGNFPGRFSGRQFSNSRSEMNVSTLELGDSALYLCASSPGLAGQTDTQYFGPGTRLTVL.

This chain joins TRBV7-7 and TRBJ2-1, with 7 bases matching TRBD2. Germline CDR1 reads SSHAT; CDR2 reads FNYEAQ (reference sequence). The J segment lost 4 bases and the V segment lost 10 bases, leaving 10 bases of the junction unmatched. This CDR3 region has 14 residues. CDR3 bases: TGTGCCACCAAGTGGCTAGCGGTTTACAATGAGCAGTTCTTC. Residues: CATKWLAVYNEQFF.

The genes are TRBV7-2 and TRBJ1-1, with 7 bases matching TRBD1. The CDR3 extends over 13 amino acids. J lost 5 bases, V lost 4 bases, and 4 bases had no gene match. The germline V gene encodes CDR1 SGHTA and CDR2 FQGNSA. CDR3 amino acids: CASSSWTGTEAFF. The CDR3 DNA follows: TGTGCCAGCAGCTCCTGGACAGGAACTGAAGCTTTCTTT.

The chain links TRBV6-6 to TRBJ2-7, with D possibly being TRBD2 (5 bases). The CDR3 runs to 13 residues. Per germline, CDR1 MNHNY and CDR2 SVGAGI (reference sequence). Trimming left V 2 bases short and J 3 bases short, with 8 bases between. The CDR3 bases are TGTGCCAGCAGTTACGCCCGGGGCTACGAGCAGTACTTC. Translating it yields CASSYARGYEQYF.

This sequence joins TRBV7-2 and TRBJ1-5; D is perhaps TRBD1 (5 bases). The CDR3 is 15 amino acids. The V end lost 5 bases, the J end lost 2 bases, and 13 bases lay between the germline ends. CDR1 SGHTA and CDR2 FQGNSA come from the germline V gene. In nucleotides, the CDR3 is TGTGCCAGCAGCCTGACTCGGGGGGGCAATCAGCCCCAGCATTTT. This codes for CASSLTRGGNQPQHF.

The chain joins TRBV13 to TRBJ2-7; 8 bases line up with TRBD2. The germline CDR1 and CDR2 sequences are PRHDT and FYEKMQ (reference sequence). Losses at the gene ends were 5 bases for V and 0 bases for J; bases not matched to a gene: 0. This CDR3 contains 13 residues. This chain's CDR3 is CASSRGGSYEQYF. In DNA, the CDR3 is TGTGCCAGCAGCCGGGGGGGCTCCTACGAGCAGTACTTC.

This sequence joins TRBV9 and TRBJ2-1, with 9 bases identical to TRBD1. Germline trimming cut 1 base from V and 6 bases from J; bases unmatched to any gene: 5. The germline CDR1 and CDR2 sequences are SGDLS and YYNGEE. This CDR3 region has 15 residues. The CDR3 protein is CASSVKDRGPNEQFF. CDR3 DNA: TGTGCCAGCAGCGTAAAGGACAGGGGTCCCAATGAGCAGTTCTTC.

The chain combines TRBV4-3 with TRBJ2-2; D call uncertain. CDR1 LGHNA and CDR2 YSLEER come from the germline V gene. This CDR3 is built from 15 residues. V was trimmed by 0 bases and J by 4 bases, leaving 9 bases between them. CDR3 in amino acids: CASSQDEQTTGELFF. The CDR3 DNA sequence: TGCGCCAGCAGCCAAGATGAACAGACCACCGGGGAGCTGTTTTTT.

The chain joins TRBV4-3 to TRBJ2-3, with D perhaps matching TRBD2 (6 bases). CDR3 length: 13 amino acids. Germline V lookup: CDR1 LGHNA, CDR2 YSLEER. Trimming cost V 0 bases and J 8 bases, with 9 bases left between them. As DNA, the CDR3 is TGCGCCAGCAGCCAAGACGAGACTAGTACGCAGTATTTT. Translated: CASSQDETSTQYF.

The table lists this clone with a few counts. This chain connects TRBV6-5 to TRBJ2-1, with D maybe TRBD1 (5 bases). This CDR3 is built from 13 residues. From germline, CDR1 is MNHEY and CDR2 SVGAGI. Between the trimmed V and J ends, which lost 2 bases and 12 bases, there was a span of 14 bases. CDR3 sequence: CASSYGGSQGQFF. DNA of the CDR3: TGTGCCAGCAGTTACGGTGGTTCCCAGGGGCAGTTCTTC.

The rearrangement joins TRBV7-8 to TRBJ1-3; D is undetermined. V shed 5 bases and J shed 4 bases, with 15 bases lying between them. Germline V lookup: CDR1 SGHVS, CDR2 FQNEAQ. The CDR3 consists of 15 residues. The CDR3 reads CASSLREVAGNTIYF. CDR3 coding DNA: TGTGCCAGCAGCCTAAGGGAGGTCGCCGGAAACACCATATATTTT. The full variable domain, completed using reference TRBV7-8 and TRBJ1-3, is GAGVSQSPRYKVAKRGQDVALRCDPISGHVSLFWYQQALGQGPEFLTYFQNEAQLDKSGLPSDRFFAERPEGSVSTLKIQRTQQEDSAVYLCASSLREVAGNTIYFGEGSWLTVV.

V and J are TRBV7-9 and TRBJ1-2; D remains unclear. Germline V gene sequence: CDR1 SEHNR, CDR2 FQNEAQ (reference sequence). The CDR3 is made up of 13 amino acids. The ends were cut back, 2 bases at V and 3 bases at J, with 7 bases in the middle. The CDR3 nucleotides are TGTGCCAGCAGCTTACGAGAGGACTATGGCTACACCTTC. This encodes CASSLREDYGYTF.

The V and J genes are TRBV5-6 and TRBJ2-5; D gene ambiguous. The CDR3 runs to 14 residues. Germline V CDR1 and CDR2: SGHDT, YYEEEE. With 7 bases removed from V and 5 bases from J, the gap between germline ends came to 18 bases. The CDR3 is CASEAGDVRETQYF. CDR3 sequence (DNA): TGTGCCAGCGAAGCCGGAGACGTCCGGGAGACCCAGTACTTC.